One and the same sample provided the 32 T cell receptor beta chains below, sequenced in a study of T-cell reconstitution after alpha-beta-depleted transplantation in children. Preparation of the TCRbeta library was carried out with unique molecular identifiers. TCRdb passed the PCR reads through MiXCR, listing each CDR3 protein once. This table holds about 360,000 distinct CDR3 sequences, about an eighth found once. Sample: PBMCs, taken from the stem cell graft. The receptor set was obtained from a human donor who donated a stem cell graft to a child with Fanconi anemia.

This clonotype was seen at least ten times. V gene TRBV11-2 combines with J gene TRBJ2-7; unclear D gene. The CDR3 sequence is 16 residues long. Trimming took 6 bases from V and 1 from J, leaving 19 bases between them. Per germline, CDR1 SGHAT and CDR2 FQNNGV. The CDR3 spells CASRNDWARRSYEQYV. The CDR3, as DNA: TGTGCCAGCAGAAATGATTGGGCTCGGCGGTCCTACGAGCAGTACGTC.

By sample fraction, this clonotype is medium-sized. This CDR3 reads CASSQDRNYGYTF. The CDR3 DNA follows: TGTGCCAGCAGCCAGGACAGGAACTATGGCTACACCTTC. The chain combines TRBV6-5 with TRBJ1-2, with 7 bases aligning to TRBD1. From germline, CDR1 is MNHEY and CDR2 SVGAGI. J lost 2 bases, V lost 6 bases, and 3 bases had no gene match. CDR3 length: 13 residues.

This clonotype came up many times. The CDR3 bases are TGTGCCAGCAGCGCAACTGGAGTCTCTGGAAACACCATATATTTT. It is translated as CASSATGVSGNTIYF. The chain carries TRBV9 and TRBJ1-3; D not resolved. CDR3 length: 15 residues. Trimming removed 3 bases from V and 0 bases from J, with 10 bases in between. Germline V gene data show CDR1 as SGDLS and CDR2 as YYNGEE.

This clonotype came up a few times. This chain links TRBV27 with TRBJ2-6; 7 bases fit TRBD1. This CDR3 has 15 residues. Germline values: CDR1 MNHEY, CDR2 SMNVEV (reference sequence). The junction had 3 bases not matched to a gene; V was cut back by 3 bases and J by 4 bases. CDR3 protein: CASSLQGVGANVLTF. The CDR3 bases are TGTGCCAGCAGTTTGCAGGGGGTAGGGGCCAACGTCCTGACTTTC.

V is TRBV6-2 or TRBV6-3 and J is TRBJ2-7; D might be TRBD2 (6 bases). The CDR3 has 15 amino acids. V gave up 0 bases and J gave up 4 bases, with 13 bases separating them. Germline V lookup: CDR1 MNHEY, CDR2 SVGEGT. CDR3 region: CASSYSEGAGYEQYV. DNA of the CDR3: TGTGCCAGCAGTTACTCGGAGGGCGCAGGTTACGAGCAGTACGTC.

Points on this clonotype: This may stem from a read error, because a much larger clone lies one nucleotide away. The chain uses TRBV12-3 or TRBV12-4 and TRBJ2-3; D gene ambiguous. The CDR3 consists of 14 residues. Trimming took 6 bases from V and 1 from J, leaving 11 bases between them. The CDR3 here is CASSLFGGTDTQYF. The CDR3 coding sequence is TGTGCCAGCAGCCTCTTTGGGGGCACAGATACGCAGTATTTT.

The rearrangement uses TRBV2 and TRBJ2-3; D may be TRBD2 (5 bases). This CDR3 is built from 16 residues. Germline V gene lookup returns CDR1 SNHLY and CDR2 FYNNEI. Trimming took 6 bases from V and 0 from J, leaving 16 bases between them. The CDR3 loop reads CASRPTGFSSTDTQYF. CDR3 bases: TGTGCCAGCAGACCAACGGGGTTTAGTAGCACAGATACGCAGTATTTT.

This clonotype was seen only a few times. The V call is TRBV18, the J call TRBJ1-2; 7 nucleotides agree with TRBD1. The CDR3 is made up of 15 amino acids. Unmatched junction bases numbered 11, after V lost 6 bases and J lost 4 bases. Germline CDR1 reads KGHSH; CDR2 reads LQKENI. CDR3: CASSRRQGEGYGYTF. CDR3 DNA: TGTGCCAGCTCCCGAAGACAGGGCGAGGGCTATGGCTACACCTTC.

The gene calls are TRBV5-1 and TRBJ2-3; 9 positions match TRBD1. The germline gives CDR1 SGHRS, CDR2 YFSETQ. After removal of 7 bases from V and 4 bases from J, the junction contained 4 bases not matched to a gene. The CDR3 length is 13 residues. CDR3 bases: TGCGCCAGCGAGGGACAGGGTTCAGATACGCAGTATTTT. Amino acid sequence: CASEGQGSDTQYF.

The rearrangement joins TRBV4-2 to TRBJ1-2, with 8 nucleotides matching TRBD1. CDR1 and CDR2 (germline): LGHNA, YNFKEQ. With 1 base clipped from V and 4 bases from J, the junction kept 5 bases outside the gene matches. The CDR3 contains 15 residues. CDR3 amino acids: CASSQGSGGSYGYTF. CDR3 in DNA: TGTGCCAGCAGCCAAGGTTCAGGGGGCAGCTATGGCTACACCTTC.

This clonotype occurred a few times. CDR3 sequence (DNA): TGTGCCAGCACCCTGCAACAGCGGGGGGAAAGTGAGCAGTTCTTC. This gives the protein CASTLQQRGESEQFF. This rearrangement joins TRBV6-1 to TRBJ2-1; TRBD2 agrees at 9 bases. CDR3 length: 15 residues. Trimming at V came to 7 bases and at J to 9 bases, leaving 13 bases not matched to a gene. The germline gives CDR1 MNHNS, CDR2 SASEGT.

This chain connects TRBV6-6 to TRBJ1-2; tentative D call: TRBD1 (6 bases). V lost 6 bases and J lost 5, with 10 bases in between. The CDR3 totals 12 residues. Per the germline V gene, CDR1 is MNHNY and CDR2 is SVGAGI (reference sequence). CDR3 DNA: TGTGCCAGCAGACCTCAGGGGTATGGCTACACCTTC. Translating gives CASRPQGYGYTF.

Ten or more counts support this clonotype. The CDR3 DNA sequence: TGCAGCGCCCAGGGGACTTCGCAAGAGACCCAGTACTTC. Its translation is CSAQGTSQETQYF. The chain couples TRBV29-1 to TRBJ2-5; D possibly uses TRBD1 or TRBD2 (6 bases each). Trimming stripped 7 bases from V and 2 bases from J, with 14 bases between. Per germline, CDR1 SQVTM and CDR2 ANQGSEA. The CDR3 sequence is 13 residues long.

The chain recombines TRBV29-1 with TRBJ2-3, with D perhaps assigned TRBD1 or TRBD2 (6 bases each). Trimming cost V 7 bases and J 4 bases, with 12 bases left between them. Germline CDR1 and CDR2: SQVTM and ANQGSEA. This CDR3 has 12 residues. The CDR3 DNA is TGCAGCGCCGAGGAGGGGGCAGATACGCAGTATTTT. This translates into CSAEEGADTQYF.

The genes are TRBV9 and TRBJ2-7, with unresolved D. There are 13 residues in the CDR3. The V gene lost 7 bases and the J gene lost 0 bases, with 11 bases spanning the gap. The germline CDR1 and CDR2 sequences are SGDLS and YYNGEE. The CDR3 region is CASSTGNSYEQYF. In DNA, the CDR3 is TGTGCCAGCTCAACTGGGAACTCCTACGAGCAGTACTTC.

This clonotype has at least ten counts. The J gene is TRBJ2-4, the V gene TRBV20-1; TRBD1 might be the D (5 bases). The CDR3 spans 11 residues. V was trimmed by 7 bases and J by 4 bases, leaving 8 bases between them. Looked up from germline, CDR1 is DFQATT and CDR2 is SNEGSKA (reference sequence). The CDR3 DNA is TGCAGTGGGACACCGAAAAACATTCAGTACTTC. Residues: CSGTPKNIQYF.

The V and J genes are TRBV6-1 and TRBJ2-2; possible D gene TRBD1, 6 bases. Looked up from germline, CDR1 is MNHNS and CDR2 is SASEGT. The CDR3 spans 15 residues. Trimming left V 6 bases short and J 2 bases short, with 13 bases between. CDR3 protein: CASSPDSSNTGELFF. CDR3 in DNA: TGTGCCAGCAGCCCGGACAGTTCTAACACCGGGGAGCTGTTTTTT.

This clonotype was found a few times. The V call is TRBV7-2, the J call TRBJ2-1, with TRBD2 as a possible D gene (6 bases). CDR1 SGHTA and CDR2 FQGNSA come from the germline V gene. Trimming removed 5 bases at V and 0 bases at J, with 11 bases between. This CDR3 comprises 15 residues. CDR3 loop: CASSPGVISYNEQFF. The CDR3 DNA sequence: TGTGCCAGCAGCCCGGGGGTAATCTCCTACAATGAGCAGTTCTTC. The variable domain in full, completed from reference TRBV7-2 and TRBJ2-1, reads GAGVSQSPSNKVTEKGKDVELRCDPISGHTALYWYRQSLGQGLEFLIYFQGNSAPDKSGLPSDRFSAERTGGSVSTLTIQRTQQEDSAVYLCASSPGVISYNEQFFGPGTRLTVL.

The V gene is TRBV5-1, the J gene TRBJ1-2; the match to TRBD1 covers 7 bases. Losses at the gene ends were 4 bases for V and 4 bases for J; bases not matched to a gene: 10. Germline V gives CDR1 SGHRS, CDR2 YFSETQ. The CDR3 extends over 15 amino acids. CDR3 nucleotides: TGCGCCAGCAGCCCAGGGGGGCCTAGGACCTATGGCTACACCTTC. This sequence encodes CASSPGGPRTYGYTF.

Here the CDR3 reads CSASRNFQETQYF. CDR3 nucleotide sequence: TGCAGTGCTAGTCGGAACTTCCAAGAGACCCAGTACTTC. The gene calls are TRBV20-1 and TRBJ2-5; D is uncertain. Germline CDR1 and CDR2: DFQATT and SNEGSKA (reference sequence). This CDR3 region has 13 residues. Trimming stripped 3 bases from V and 1 base from J, with 9 bases between.

This clonotype was seen many times. V usage is TRBV4-1 and J usage is TRBJ2-3; unclear D gene. Trimming cost V 4 bases and J 2 bases, with 10 bases left between them. Germline-derived CDR1 and CDR2 are MGHRA and YSYEKL. The CDR3 covers 14 residues. The CDR3 nucleotides are TGCGCCAGCAGCCCGCAACAAGACACAGATACGCAGTATTTT. Its protein product is CASSPQQDTDTQYF.

This clonotype was observed many times. The V gene is TRBV2, the J gene TRBJ1-4; no reliable D call. Trimming removed 5 bases at V and 7 bases at J, with 8 bases between. The CDR3 consists of 12 residues. Per the germline V gene, CDR1 is SNHLY and CDR2 is FYNNEI. CDR3 DNA sequence: TGTGCCAGCAGTCCGGAGGGTGAAAAACTGTTTTTT. It yields the protein CASSPEGEKLFF.

This clonotype was seen many times. For the CDR3, the DNA is TGTGCCAGCAGGATCCCAGGGGACGTTCGACCCCAGCATTTT. Protein sequence: CASRIPGDVRPQHF. The chain joins TRBV28 to TRBJ1-5; tentative D call: TRBD1 (6 bases). This CDR3 is built from 14 residues. Trimming removed 6 bases at V and 10 bases at J, with 19 bases between. From germline, CDR1 is MDHEN and CDR2 SYDVKM.

The rearrangement links TRBV5-5 to TRBJ1-1, with D perhaps matching TRBD1 (6 bases). The CDR3 is 15 amino acids. The germline V gene has CDR1 SGHKS and CDR2 YYEKEE (reference sequence). Trimming cost V 2 bases and J 1 base, with 12 bases left between them. The CDR3 loop is CASSFAGVGNTEAFF. The CDR3 coding sequence is TGTGCCAGCAGCTTCGCAGGGGTGGGGAACACTGAAGCTTTCTTT.

V usage is TRBV7-9 and J usage is TRBJ1-5, with D possibly TRBD1 on 5 matching bases. V shed 8 bases and J shed 5 bases, with 13 bases lying between them. CDR1 and CDR2 (germline): SEHNR, FQNEAQ (reference sequence). The CDR3 spans 13 residues. The CDR3 DNA follows: TGTGCCAGCGCCTCTCGGGGCGATCAGCCCCAGCATTTT. Its protein product is CASASRGDQPQHF.

This clonotype was counted ten times or more. The chain recombines TRBV29-1 with TRBJ2-1, with D perhaps assigned TRBD1 or TRBD2 (5 bases each). Per germline, CDR1 SQVTM and CDR2 ANQGSEA. The CDR3 is 14 residues long. V lost 6 bases and J lost 0, with 12 bases in between. CDR3 sequence reads: CSVNEGSSYNEQFF. The CDR3 region has the DNA TGCAGCGTGAACGAGGGGAGCTCCTACAATGAGCAGTTCTTC.

Here the CDR3 reads CASSADGDIGGYF. As DNA, the CDR3 is TGTGCCAGCAGTGCAGACGGGGACATCGGAGGGTACTTC. The chain employs TRBV6-1 and TRBJ2-5; D is perhaps TRBD1 (6 bases). Between the trimmed V and J ends, which lost 4 bases and 13 bases, there was a span of 19 bases. This CDR3 region has 13 residues. The V gene's germline CDR1 is MNHNS and CDR2 SASEGT.

This clonotype was detected a few times. The chain recombines TRBV29-1 with TRBJ2-4, with TRBD2 matching 7 bases. The CDR3 is 17 amino acids. Per germline, CDR1 SQVTM and CDR2 ANQGSEA. The junction had 14 bases not matched to a gene; V was cut back by 6 bases and J by 0 bases. The CDR3 protein is CSVPAAGPMLAKNIQYF. The CDR3, as DNA: TGCAGCGTCCCGGCAGCGGGGCCGATGCTAGCCAAAAACATTCAGTACTTC.

This clonotype was detected a few times. The chain joins TRBV12-3 or TRBV12-4 to TRBJ1-1; the D gene is possibly TRBD1 (5 bases). This CDR3 region has 13 residues. The V end lost 7 bases, the J end lost 1 base, and 10 bases lay between the germline ends. In DNA form, the CDR3 reads TGTGCCAGCAACCGGGACGGGAACACTGAAGCTTTCTTT. Protein sequence: CASNRDGNTEAFF.

This clonotype was counted ten times or more. The chain couples TRBV7-9 to TRBJ2-1; D unresolved. The ends were cut back, 11 bases at V and 4 bases at J, with 12 bases in the middle. Germline assignment: CDR1 SEHNR and CDR2 FQNEAQ (reference sequence). There are 12 residues in the CDR3. CDR3 residues: CAVSGSYNEQFF. In DNA, the CDR3 is TGTGCCGTTTCCGGCTCATACAATGAGCAGTTCTTC.

This clonotype appeared many times. The chain couples TRBV24-1 to TRBJ2-1, with 8 bases fitting TRBD2. Germline V gives CDR1 KGHDR, CDR2 SFDVKD. After removal of 4 bases from V and 5 bases from J, the junction contained 12 bases not matched to a gene. The CDR3 runs 17 residues. The CDR3 region is CATSDRSLTSENNEQFF. As DNA, the CDR3 is TGTGCCACCAGTGACCGCTCCCTGACTAGCGAGAACAATGAGCAGTTCTTC.

This rearrangement joins TRBV29-1 to TRBJ2-1; the D is unclear. Germline V CDR1 and CDR2: SQVTM, ANQGSEA. The CDR3 loop spans 11 amino acids. Trimming stripped 8 bases from V and 6 bases from J, with 11 bases between. The CDR3 DNA reads as TGCAGCTTAGACCGAAGCAATGAGCAGTTCTTC. Amino acid sequence: CSLDRSNEQFF.